The clone carrying this T cell receptor (beta chain) has ten or more counts. Germline lookup yields CDR1 KGHDR and CDR2 SFDVKD. Unmatched junction bases numbered 5, after V lost 4 bases and J lost 4 bases. This CDR3 is built from 16 residues. This entry belongs to a study of T cells after yellow fever vaccination. A single record per CDR3 protein comes from TCRdb applying MiXCR to the 5' RACE reads. Seen here are roughly 320,000 distinct CDR3 sequences, around a tenth observed once, and the top ten hold about 3%. The V gene is TRBV24-1, the J gene TRBJ2-2, with TRBD1 matching over 10 bases. This TCR was recovered from a man in his late teens or twenties who received the YFV17D yellow fever vaccine. Sequenced material: CD4+ T cells sorted from PBMCs, taken 45 days after the yellow fever booster vaccination. Written as DNA, the CDR3 is TGTGCCACCAGTGAAAGGGACAGGGGTAGCACCGGGGAGCTGTTTTTT. Its protein product is CATSERDRGSTGELFF.